The 29 T cell receptor beta chains reported below all come from one sample, sequenced in a study of blood T cell repertoires in COVID-19. Sequencing used immunoSEQ multiplex PCR; TCRdb keeps in-frame clones, though not all of them. This table holds approximately 200,000 clones, over 75% found once. Sequencing input: peripheral blood. These receptor sequences come from a human donor with active or convalescent COVID-19. The donor label of this sample is uncertain.

This clone has just one count. The gene calls are TRBV12-3 or TRBV12-4 and TRBJ2-1; 9 positions match TRBD1. This CDR3 is 13 amino acids long. V lost 7 bases and J lost 8; bases outside the gene matches: 6. In nucleotides, the CDR3 is TGTGCCAGCAACAACAGGGGGCGCGATGAGCAGTTCTTC. It specifies CASNNRGRDEQFF.

The chain couples TRBV3-1 (or the pseudogene TRBV3-2) to TRBJ2-3; 8 bases are shared with TRBD1. With 1 base clipped from V and 4 bases from J, the junction kept 4 bases outside the gene matches. CDR1 is LGHDT, CDR2 YNNKEL, per germline (reference sequence). The length of the CDR3 is 15 residues. The CDR3 nucleotides read TGTGCCAGCAGCCAAGTCAGGGGGCCGGCAGATACGCAGTATTTT. This translates into CASSQVRGPADTQYF.

This clone was counted between two and nine times. V and J are TRBV5-1 and TRBJ2-1; TRBD2 matches at 9 bases. The V gene end was trimmed by 4 bases and the J gene end by 4 bases; junction bases not matched to a gene: 15. The V gene's germline CDR1 is SGHRS and CDR2 YFSETQ. The CDR3 spans 18 residues. The chain's CDR3 is CASSPGASGTTIYNEQFF. CDR3 coding DNA: TGCGCCAGCAGCCCTGGGGCTAGCGGGACTACAATTTACAATGAGCAGTTCTTC.

The chain couples TRBV5-1 to TRBJ1-1; a possible D gene is TRBD1 (5 bases). Germline lookup yields CDR1 SGHRS and CDR2 YFSETQ. The CDR3 loop spans 14 amino acids. The V end lost 0 bases, the J end lost 5 bases, and 11 bases lay between the germline ends. CDR3 sequence reads: CASSLGDFGTEAFF. The DNA for the CDR3 is TGCGCCAGCAGCTTGGGGGACTTTGGGACTGAAGCTTTCTTT.

The chain combines TRBV28 with TRBJ1-6, with D perhaps TRBD1 (6 bases). Trimming pared 8 bases from V and 7 bases from J, leaving 18 bases between. Germline loops: CDR1 MDHEN, CDR2 SYDVKM. This CDR3 spans 15 amino acids. The CDR3 DNA is TGTGCCAGCCGTCCGAACAGCAGGGGAAATTCACCCCTCCACTTT. Amino acid sequence: CASRPNSRGNSPLHF.

This clone has just a few counts. The chain uses TRBV7-2 and TRBJ1-2, with D uncertain. V lost 0 bases, J lost 7 bases, and 12 bases lay in between. There are 14 residues in the CDR3. Germline CDR1 reads SGHTA; CDR2 reads FQGNSA. CDR3 in amino acids: CASSLARETGGYTF. Here the CDR3 DNA reads TGTGCCAGCAGCTTAGCGAGGGAAACGGGTGGCTACACCTTC. The full variable domain, its missing parts supplied by reference TRBV7-2 and TRBJ1-2, is GAGVSQSPSNKVTEKGKDVELRCDPISGHTALYWYRQSLGQGLEFLIYFQGNSAPDKSGLPSDRFSAERTGGSVSTLTIQRTQQEDSAVYLCASSLARETGGYTFGSGTRLTVV.

The chain has TRBV18 and TRBJ2-3; 7 bases align to TRBD1. J was trimmed by 3 bases and V by 3 bases; bases with no gene match: 6. Germline V lookup: CDR1 KGHSH, CDR2 LQKENI. This CDR3 spans 15 amino acids. The CDR3 is CASSPRQGGTDTQYF. In DNA form, the CDR3 reads TGTGCCAGCTCACCTAGACAGGGTGGTACAGATACGCAGTATTTT.

V gene TRBV6-2 or TRBV6-3 combines with J gene TRBJ2-6; D is possibly TRBD1 (6 bases). The V end lost 4 bases, the J end lost 4 bases, and 17 bases lay between the germline ends. CDR3 size: 17 residues. Germline assignment: CDR1 MNHEY and CDR2 SVGEGT. CDR3 loop: CASSLIQGRRGANVLTF. CDR3 nucleotides: TGTGCCAGCAGTTTGATACAGGGTCGGAGAGGGGCCAACGTCCTGACTTTC.

Here the CDR3 reads CASSPRRGSSYNEQFF. Here the CDR3 DNA reads TGTGCCAGCAGCCCCCGACGAGGGAGCTCCTACAATGAGCAGTTCTTC. The rearrangement uses TRBV11-1 and TRBJ2-1; weak D call: TRBD2 (5 bases). With 5 bases removed from V and 0 bases from J, the gap between germline ends came to 14 bases. CDR3 size: 16 residues. Per germline, CDR1 SGHAT and CDR2 FQDESV (reference sequence).

The V gene is TRBV20-1, the J gene TRBJ1-4; D not certain. The CDR3 has 13 residues. Trimming cost V 3 bases and J 3 bases, with 8 bases left between them. CDR1 DFQATT and CDR2 SNEGSKA come from the germline V gene (reference sequence). CDR3 amino acids: CSASPDSNEKLFF. CDR3 nucleotide sequence: TGCAGTGCTAGTCCTGACTCTAATGAAAAACTGTTTTTT.

The chain couples TRBV13 to TRBJ2-7; 10 bases map to TRBD1. The trim removed 5 bases at V and 2 bases at J, leaving 6 bases unmatched. CDR3 size: 15 residues. Germline values: CDR1 PRHDT, CDR2 FYEKMQ (reference sequence). CDR3 in amino acids: CASSSRDRGPYEQYF. In nucleotides, the CDR3 is TGTGCCAGCAGCAGCCGGGACAGGGGTCCCTACGAGCAGTACTTC.

V usage is TRBV19 and J usage is TRBJ2-1, with 12 bases matching TRBD2. V lost 7 bases and J lost 9; bases outside the gene matches: 7. This CDR3 has 14 residues. The germline V gene encodes CDR1 LNHDA and CDR2 SQIVND (reference sequence). Here the CDR3 DNA reads TGTGCCAGTAACCTAGCGGGAGGGCCAGGTGAGCAGTTCTTC. Translating it yields CASNLAGGPGEQFF.

The chain employs TRBV7-3 and TRBJ1-2, with D possibly TRBD1 on 5 matching bases. CDR3 length: 14 residues. Germline V gives CDR1 SGHTA, CDR2 FQGTGA. V lost 1 base and J lost 10, with 16 bases in between. The CDR3 reads CASSLSLGAPPYTF. CDR3 coding DNA: TGTGCCAGCAGCTTAAGCCTTGGGGCGCCGCCCTACACCTTC.

This sequence joins TRBV7-9 and TRBJ2-1; tentative D call: TRBD2 (7 bases). CDR3 length: 18 residues. The V gene lost 5 bases and the J gene lost 6 bases, with 26 bases spanning the gap. Per the germline V gene, CDR1 is SEHNR and CDR2 is FQNEAQ (reference sequence). CDR3 sequence reads: CASSLNSGGVAGANEQFF. The CDR3 nucleotides read TGTGCCAGCAGCCTAAACTCAGGCGGGGTCGCGGGGGCCAATGAGCAGTTCTTC.

This clone was recorded once. CDR3 coding DNA: TGTGCCAGCAGCTTGGAGGTAGAGGGCGCCCTCCACTTT. It specifies CASSLEVEGALHF. The chain is built from TRBV5-4 and TRBJ1-6; D gene ambiguous. V dropped 0 bases and J dropped 14 bases, with 12 bases sitting between them. CDR3 size: 13 residues. Germline values: CDR1 SGHNT, CDR2 YYREEE (reference sequence).

The chain couples TRBV20-1 to TRBJ2-1, with 8 bases fitting TRBD2. The CDR3 contains 14 residues. V was pared by 3 bases and J by 4 bases, with 5 bases of the junction left unmatched. CDR1 is DFQATT, CDR2 SNEGSKA, per germline (reference sequence). Here the CDR3 reads CSASRSGGYNEQFF. CDR3 DNA sequence: TGCAGTGCTAGTCGCAGCGGGGGTTACAATGAGCAGTTCTTC.

This clone appeared a single time. The rearrangement joins TRBV24-1 to TRBJ2-3; 8 nucleotides align to TRBD2. Germline lookup yields CDR1 KGHDR and CDR2 SFDVKD. This CDR3 has 17 amino acids. V shed 6 bases, J shed 0 bases, and the junction held 10 bases outside the gene matches. The CDR3 spells CATSTRRGGTSTDTQYF. The CDR3 coding sequence is TGTGCCACCAGTACCCGCCGGGGGGGAACTAGCACAGATACGCAGTATTTT.

The J gene is TRBJ2-7, the V gene TRBV5-4; tentatively, D is TRBD2 (5 bases). Trimming shortened V by 8 bases and J by 0 bases, and 21 bases separated the two germline ends. The CDR3 has 16 residues. Germline V gene lookup returns CDR1 SGHNT and CDR2 YYREEE (reference sequence). CDR3 residues: CASTSRTVSSSYEQYF. The CDR3 DNA sequence: TGTGCCAGTACCAGTAGGACTGTCAGTAGCTCCTACGAGCAGTACTTC.

This clone appeared a single time. The chain has TRBV5-1 and TRBJ1-4; no firm D call. CDR3 length: 14 residues. Germline CDR1 is SGHRS and CDR2 is YFSETQ. With 0 bases removed from V and 3 bases from J, the gap between germline ends came to 6 bases. CDR3 region: CASSLGVANEKLFF. In DNA, the CDR3 is TGCGCCAGCAGCTTGGGAGTGGCTAATGAAAAACTGTTTTTT.

The chain joins TRBV29-1 to TRBJ1-2; D not certain. Germline CDR1 reads SQVTM; CDR2 reads ANQGSEA. The CDR3 is 12 residues long. The V end was cut by 3 bases, the J end by 1 base, with 6 bases between. The chain's CDR3 is CSVESGNYGYTF. The CDR3 nucleotides read TGCAGCGTTGAGTCGGGTAACTATGGCTACACCTTC.

The rearrangement uses TRBV9 and TRBJ2-1; TRBD2 aligns across 10 bases. This CDR3 is 16 amino acids long. In germline, CDR1 is SGDLS, CDR2 YYNGEE. J gave up 2 bases and V 4 bases, and 6 bases lay outside the gene matches. For the CDR3, the DNA is TGTGCCAGCAGCCCAAACAGCGGGAGGGCCTACAATGAGCAGTTCTTC. The encoded protein is CASSPNSGRAYNEQFF.

The chain carries TRBV3-1 (or the pseudogene TRBV3-2) and TRBJ1-1; tentative D call: TRBD1 (5 bases). The CDR3 is made up of 16 amino acids. Germline CDR1 reads LGHDT; CDR2 reads YNNKEL (reference sequence). V lost 2 bases to trimming and J lost 0 bases, with 13 bases between them. The CDR3 reads CASSQSDRPLNTEAFF. The DNA of the CDR3 is TGTGCCAGCAGCCAATCCGACAGACCGTTGAACACTGAAGCTTTCTTT.

The chain recombines TRBV5-1 with TRBJ1-1, with 9 bases lining up with TRBD1. The germline V gene has CDR1 SGHRS and CDR2 YFSETQ. Germline trimming cut 0 bases from V and 0 bases from J; bases unmatched to any gene: 12. The CDR3 contains 19 residues. The CDR3 DNA is TGCGCCAGCAGCTTGGGTCCGGGACAGGGAAAGGGTTTGAACACTGAAGCTTTCTTT. Translated: CASSLGPGQGKGLNTEAFF.

CDR3 in amino acids: CASSLQGWEQYF. CDR3 DNA: TGCGCCAGCAGCTTACAGGGTTGGGAGCAGTACTTC. The chain joins TRBV5-1 to TRBJ2-7; possible D gene TRBD1, 6 bases. This CDR3 comprises 12 residues. CDR1 and CDR2 (germline): SGHRS, YFSETQ. The V end lost 2 bases, the J end lost 7 bases, and 10 bases lay between the germline ends.

The V and J genes are TRBV15 and TRBJ2-7; possible D gene TRBD1, 6 bases. This CDR3 region has 14 residues. The germline gives CDR1 LNHNV, CDR2 YYDKDF (reference sequence). Trimming cost V 5 bases and J 6 bases, with 17 bases left between them. The CDR3 coding sequence is TGTGCCACCAGCGGCCGTTTGAGGGGGACCGAGCAGTACTTC. It is translated as CATSGRLRGTEQYF.

This sequence joins TRBV5-5 and TRBJ1-6; 12 positions agree with TRBD1. The J segment lost 9 bases and the V segment lost 4 bases, leaving 11 bases of the junction unmatched. The CDR3 covers 17 residues. The V gene's germline CDR1 is SGHKS and CDR2 YYEKEE (reference sequence). The CDR3 coding sequence is TGTGCCAGCAGCATAACTGGGGGACAGGGGGCCTTTTCACCCCTCCACTTT. Translated, it gives CASSITGGQGAFSPLHF.

This clone has just a few counts. This chain joins TRBV2 and TRBJ2-5, with 7 bases aligning to TRBD1. Germline loops: CDR1 SNHLY, CDR2 FYNNEI. V dropped 6 bases and J dropped 1; count of bases not matched to a gene: 8. This CDR3 spans 15 amino acids. The CDR3 spells CASSETGAPQETQYF. The CDR3 nucleotides are TGTGCCAGCAGCGAAACAGGGGCCCCCCAAGAGACCCAGTACTTC.

The genes are TRBV14 and TRBJ2-5, with 7 nucleotides matching TRBD2. Trimming at V came to 0 bases and at J to 3 bases, leaving 10 bases not matched to a gene. The CDR3 runs to 17 residues. Germline V gene sequence: CDR1 SGHDN, CDR2 FVKESK. The CDR3 region has the DNA TGTGCCAGCAGCCAAGAACTTGCACGCGGGAGCGAAGAGACCCAGTACTTC. Amino acids: CASSQELARGSEETQYF.

The chain links TRBV19 to TRBJ2-5, with D possibly TRBD1 on 6 matching bases. V lost 6 bases to trimming and J lost 0 bases, with 17 bases between them. This CDR3 is built from 16 residues. Per germline, CDR1 LNHDA and CDR2 SQIVND (reference sequence). CDR3 sequence: CASSQTTWTDQETQYF. In DNA, the CDR3 is TGTGCCAGTAGCCAAACCACCTGGACAGACCAAGAGACCCAGTACTTC.